This TCR beta chain was documented in a study of identical twins. General study results and limits: Twin sharing of out-of-frame TCR alpha was underestimated by models in monozygotic pairs.

TCRdb processed the 5' RACE reads anew with MiXCR; each CDR3 protein has one entry. Altogether approximately 280,000 distinct CDR3 sequences are present, under 9.5% being singletons, with the ten largest covering 2% to 2.5%. Concerning this clonotype: Its antigen remains unidentified.

The same specimen was also included in a second study, on yellow fever vaccine responses in identical twins.

Sequenced material: memory (CD45RO+) T cells sorted from blood. The sequence was collected from a woman between 18 and 29 years old in good health.

The CDR3 sequence is CASSYGKTQYF. The CDR3, as DNA: TGTGCCAGCAGTTACGGAAAGACCCAGTACTTC. The V call is TRBV6-5, the J call TRBJ2-5; D gene uncertain. This CDR3 contains 11 residues. Trimming removed 2 bases at V and 6 bases at J, with 4 bases between. In germline, CDR1 is MNHEY, CDR2 SVGAGI.